The clone carrying this T cell receptor beta chain was counted between two and nine times. Antigen specificity is unknown. Assay used: immunoSEQ multiplex PCR; TCRdb lists only in-frame clones, some missing. The sample consists of over 30,000 clones, nearly 90% of them appearing once. This sample was taken from a study of T cells in tuberculosis. Study-wide findings and caveats: The TCR-beta difference was not significant; alpha differences partly reflected length.

Time point here: new active TB diagnosis, blood taken before or within 7 days of starting treatment. Tuberculosis was confirmed by positive sputum smear and/or M. tuberculosis culture. The V end lost 5 bases, the J end lost 2 bases, and 18 bases lay between the germline ends. Germline V CDR1 and CDR2: SEHNR, FQNEAQ (reference sequence). The CDR3 is 17 residues long. The sample here was PBMCs, taken at tuberculosis diagnosis. This TCR came from an adult with tuberculosis. The gene calls are TRBV7-9 and TRBJ1-4; TRBD1 might be the D (5 bases). The CDR3 sequence: CASSPPRQGTTNEKLFF. Written as DNA, the CDR3 is TGTGCCAGCAGCCCCCCTCGTCAGGGCACCACTAATGAAAAACTGTTTTTT.